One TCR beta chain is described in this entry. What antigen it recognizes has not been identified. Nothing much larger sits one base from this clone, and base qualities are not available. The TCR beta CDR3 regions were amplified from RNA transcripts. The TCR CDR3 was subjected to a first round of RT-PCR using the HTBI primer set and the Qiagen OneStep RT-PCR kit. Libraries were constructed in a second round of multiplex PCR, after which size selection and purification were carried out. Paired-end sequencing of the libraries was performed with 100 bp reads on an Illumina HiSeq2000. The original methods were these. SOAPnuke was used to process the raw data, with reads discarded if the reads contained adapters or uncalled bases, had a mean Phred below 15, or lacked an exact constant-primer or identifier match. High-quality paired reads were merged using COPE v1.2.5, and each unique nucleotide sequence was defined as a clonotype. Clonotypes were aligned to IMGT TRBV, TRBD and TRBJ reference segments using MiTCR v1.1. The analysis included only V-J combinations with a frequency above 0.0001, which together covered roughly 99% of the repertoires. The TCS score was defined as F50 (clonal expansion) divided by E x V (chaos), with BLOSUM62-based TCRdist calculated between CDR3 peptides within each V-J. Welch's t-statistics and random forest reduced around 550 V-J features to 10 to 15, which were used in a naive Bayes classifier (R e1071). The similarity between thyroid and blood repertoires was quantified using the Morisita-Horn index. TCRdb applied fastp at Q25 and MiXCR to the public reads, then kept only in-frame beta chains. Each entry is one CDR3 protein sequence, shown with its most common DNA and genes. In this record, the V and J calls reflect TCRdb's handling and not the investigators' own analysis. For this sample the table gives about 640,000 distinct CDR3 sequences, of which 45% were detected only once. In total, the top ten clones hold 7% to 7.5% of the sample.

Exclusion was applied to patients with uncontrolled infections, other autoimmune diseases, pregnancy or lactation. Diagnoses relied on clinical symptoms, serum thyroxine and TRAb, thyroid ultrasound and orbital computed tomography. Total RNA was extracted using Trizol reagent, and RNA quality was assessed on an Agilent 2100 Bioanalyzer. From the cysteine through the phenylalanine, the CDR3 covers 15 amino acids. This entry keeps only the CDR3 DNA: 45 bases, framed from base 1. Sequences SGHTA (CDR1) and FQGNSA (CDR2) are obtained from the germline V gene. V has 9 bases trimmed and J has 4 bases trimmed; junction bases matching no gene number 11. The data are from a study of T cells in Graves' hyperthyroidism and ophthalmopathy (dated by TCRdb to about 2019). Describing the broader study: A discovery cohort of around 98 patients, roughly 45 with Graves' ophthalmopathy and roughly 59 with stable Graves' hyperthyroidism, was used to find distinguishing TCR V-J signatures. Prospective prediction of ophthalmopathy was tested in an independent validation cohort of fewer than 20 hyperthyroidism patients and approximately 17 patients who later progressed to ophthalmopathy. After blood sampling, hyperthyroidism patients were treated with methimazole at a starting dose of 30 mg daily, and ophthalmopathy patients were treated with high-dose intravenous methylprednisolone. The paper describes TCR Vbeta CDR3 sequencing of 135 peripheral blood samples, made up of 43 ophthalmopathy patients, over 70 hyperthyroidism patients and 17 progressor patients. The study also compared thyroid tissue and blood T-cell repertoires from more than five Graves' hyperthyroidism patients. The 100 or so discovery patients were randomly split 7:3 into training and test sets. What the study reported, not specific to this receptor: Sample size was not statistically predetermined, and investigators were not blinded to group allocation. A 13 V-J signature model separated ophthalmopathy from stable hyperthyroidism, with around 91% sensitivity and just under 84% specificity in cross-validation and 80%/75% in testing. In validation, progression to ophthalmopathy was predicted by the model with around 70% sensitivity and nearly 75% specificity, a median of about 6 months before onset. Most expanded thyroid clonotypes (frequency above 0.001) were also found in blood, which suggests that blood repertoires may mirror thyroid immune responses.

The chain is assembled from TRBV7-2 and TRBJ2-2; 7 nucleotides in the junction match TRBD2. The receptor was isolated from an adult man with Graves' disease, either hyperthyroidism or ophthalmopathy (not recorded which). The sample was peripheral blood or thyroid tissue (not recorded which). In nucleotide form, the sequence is TGTGCCAGTAGTTGGCGGCGGGAGTTCACCGGGGAGCTGTTTTTT. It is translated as CASSWRREFTGELFF.